The source of this T cell receptor beta chain is a study of blood T cell repertoires in COVID-19. Study-level background: From T cells, B-cell-depleted T cells, or PBMCs came the material, which was cDNA or gDNA.

V was cut by 3 bases and J by 1 base, with 7 bases left in between. The CDR3 has 14 residues. Germline CDR1 and CDR2: ENHRY and SYGVKD. Authors' data handling: Estimation of nucleated cell counts relied on the amplification of reference gene primers. Sequenced by immunoSEQ multiplex PCR; TCRdb stores in-frame clones only, minus some. V and J calls and clone size are as listed in that table; D and trimming were resolved from the DNA. The table lists around 300,000 clones, over 85% of them singletons. Cohorts were based on clinical histories the participants reported. The sample taken for sequencing was PBMCs or T cells enriched from blood (not recorded which). The source of this sequence is a woman in her thirties who had recovered from COVID-19. This sequence joins TRBV10-3 and TRBJ2-1; D gene ambiguous. In DNA form, the CDR3 reads TGTGCCATCAGTGACTACGAATCCTACAATGAGCAGTTCTTC. It translates to CAISDYESYNEQFF.